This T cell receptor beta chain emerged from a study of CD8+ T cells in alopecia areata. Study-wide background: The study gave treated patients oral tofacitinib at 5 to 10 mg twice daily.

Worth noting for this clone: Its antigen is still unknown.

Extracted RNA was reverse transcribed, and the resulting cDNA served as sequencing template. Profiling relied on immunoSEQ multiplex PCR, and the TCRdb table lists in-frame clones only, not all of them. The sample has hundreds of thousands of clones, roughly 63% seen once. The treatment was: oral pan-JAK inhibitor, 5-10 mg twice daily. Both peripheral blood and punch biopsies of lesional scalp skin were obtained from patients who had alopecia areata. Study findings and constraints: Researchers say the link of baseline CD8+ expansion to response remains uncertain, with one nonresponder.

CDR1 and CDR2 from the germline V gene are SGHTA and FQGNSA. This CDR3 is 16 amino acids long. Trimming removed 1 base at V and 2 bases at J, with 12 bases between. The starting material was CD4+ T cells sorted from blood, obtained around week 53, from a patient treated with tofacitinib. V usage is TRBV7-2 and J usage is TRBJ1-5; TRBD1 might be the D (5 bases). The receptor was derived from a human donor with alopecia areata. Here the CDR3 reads CASSLDGRGGNQPQHF. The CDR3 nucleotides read TGTGCCAGCAGCTTAGATGGTAGGGGAGGCAATCAGCCCCAGCATTTT.